One and the same sample provided the 29 T cell receptor beta chains below, sequenced in a study of regulatory T cells in long-lasting Graves disease (dated by TCRdb to 2020 to 2022). The sample's time point label, in plain terms: newly diagnosed GD, antithyroid drugs for less than 3 months. For both TCR sequencing and RNA sequencing, RNA was extracted from PBMCs in TRIzol. Library prep was done by multiplex PCR. The sequencer was an Illumina HiSeq 4000. CDR3 regions were amplified by Arm-PCR with iRepertoire HTBI primers to construct TCR beta libraries. The raw public data were reprocessed by TCRdb itself: fastp quality trimming at Q25, MiXCR clonotype calling, in-frame beta chains only. Each entry is one CDR3 protein sequence, shown with its most common DNA and genes. The sample records about 430,000 distinct CDR3 sequences, about 15% of which are singletons. Of the sample, about 8% falls within the top ten clones.

Separately, the same data were catalogued under a study of T cells in Graves' hyperthyroidism and ophthalmopathy.

The source material was peripheral blood mononuclear cells (PBMCs), sampled at new diagnosis, from a patient treated with antithyroid drugs. These receptors were taken from a middle-aged woman with Graves disease. Donor details come from another sample of the same person, matched by shared clones.

This clonotype was observed at least ten times. The gene calls are TRBV12-3 or TRBV12-4 and TRBJ2-2; a possible D gene is TRBD2 (6 bases). This CDR3 is built from 16 residues. Trimming removed 6 bases at V and 5 bases at J, with 19 bases between. For the CDR3, the DNA is TGTGCCAGCAGCGCACGCCCGGGACTTCCTACCGGGGAGCTGTTTTTT. Translated, it gives CASSARPGLPTGELFF.

This clonotype was counted many times. This chain joins TRBV6-5 and TRBJ2-7; TRBD1 agrees at 9 bases. The CDR3 covers 15 residues. J lost 3 bases, V lost 2 bases, and 5 bases had no gene match. CDR1 is MNHEY and CDR2 is SVGAGI in the germline V gene. CDR3 sequence reads: CASSYPGQGYYEQYF. The CDR3 bases are TGTGCCAGCAGTTACCCGGGACAGGGTTACTACGAGCAGTACTTC.

The chain couples TRBV11-2 to TRBJ2-5; D ambiguous. CDR3 length: 15 amino acids. Germline V gene data show CDR1 as SGHAT and CDR2 as FQNNGV. V was pared by 0 bases and J by 2 bases, with 10 bases between. CDR3 nucleotides: TGTGCCAGCAGCTTAGATGTGAGGATGCAAGAGACCCAGTACTTC. This sequence encodes CASSLDVRMQETQYF. The entire variable domain, with the rest obtained from reference TRBV11-2 and TRBJ2-5, is as follows: EAGVAQSPRYKIIEKRQSVAFWCNPISGHATLYWYQQILGQGPKLLIQFQNNGVVDDSQLPKDRFSAERLKGVDSTLKIQPAKLEDSAVYLCASSLDVRMQETQYFGPGTRLLVL.

Many counts were recorded for this clonotype. J is TRBJ2-4 and V is TRBV11-2; a weak D match, TRBD2 (7 bases). Germline-derived CDR1 and CDR2 are SGHAT and FQNNGV. The CDR3 length is 16 residues. With 5 bases removed from V and 1 base from J, the gap between germline ends came to 15 bases. Here the CDR3 DNA reads TGTGCCAGCAGCCTCCCAGGGAGGGGGGCCAAAAACATTCAGTACTTC. This translates into CASSLPGRGAKNIQYF.

This clonotype was counted a few times. A much larger clone differs by one base, so this may be a read error. The CDR3 does not end in the conserved phenylalanine or tryptophan, so this is likely a read error. The chain links TRBV27 to TRBJ2-2; 11 bases map to TRBD2. The germline V gene has CDR1 MNHEY and CDR2 SMNVEV (reference sequence). V dropped 3 bases and J dropped 7; count of bases not matched to a gene: 1. The CDR3 sequence is 14 residues long. CDR3 in DNA: TGTGCCAGCAGTTTCGGACTAGCGGGCGGGGAGCTGTTTTCT. Its protein product is CASSFGLAGGELFS.

This clonotype was picked up many times. This chain uses TRBV20-1 with TRBJ2-1; 7 bases are shared with TRBD2. Per the germline V gene, CDR1 is DFQATT and CDR2 is SNEGSKA (reference sequence). The ends lost 6 bases at V and 1 base at J; junction bases unmatched: 6. This CDR3 is 14 amino acids long. This CDR3 is CSASSGLSYNEQFF. CDR3 DNA: TGCAGTGCGAGTAGCGGGCTTTCCTACAATGAGCAGTTCTTC.

There are a few counts of this clonotype. The V and J genes are TRBV19 and TRBJ2-7; 10 nucleotides agree with TRBD2. Germline CDR1 reads LNHDA; CDR2 reads SQIVND (reference sequence). Losses at the gene ends were 3 bases for V and 4 bases for J; bases not matched to a gene: 9. The CDR3 has 16 amino acids. The CDR3 DNA follows: TGTGCCAGTAGTATCGCGCCAGCGGGAGGGCCGTACGAGCAGTACTTC. Translating gives CASSIAPAGGPYEQYF.

Many counts were recorded for this clonotype. This chain connects TRBV2 to TRBJ2-3; TRBD2 matches 8 bases. The CDR3 length is 19 residues. Germline lookup yields CDR1 SNHLY and CDR2 FYNNEI. V was clipped by 3 bases and J by 3 bases; unmatched bases: 17. CDR3 amino acids: CASSESVSSGGRRTDTQYF. The CDR3 bases are TGTGCCAGCAGTGAGAGCGTTTCGTCGGGGGGGCGCAGGACAGATACGCAGTATTTT.

Many counts were recorded for this clonotype. The chain has TRBV28 and TRBJ2-1, with D unclear. Germline V gene data show CDR1 as MDHEN and CDR2 as SYDVKM. CDR3 length: 12 amino acids. V was trimmed by 2 bases and J by 8 bases, leaving 7 bases between them. This chain's CDR3 is CASSLRIYEQFF. CDR3 coding DNA: TGTGCCAGCAGTTTAAGGATTTATGAGCAGTTCTTC.

The table lists this clonotype with many counts. The V and J genes are TRBV28 and TRBJ2-5; perhaps TRBD1 as D (5 bases). Germline CDR1 is MDHEN and CDR2 is SYDVKM. CDR3 length: 14 amino acids. Trimming removed 7 bases from V and 2 bases from J, with 14 bases in between. CDR3 amino acids: CASIATGEQETQYF. The DNA for the CDR3 is TGTGCCAGCATCGCAACAGGAGAACAAGAGACCCAGTACTTC.

This chain uses TRBV20-1 with TRBJ2-2, with D maybe TRBD2 (5 bases). The CDR3 spans 14 residues. Germline CDR1 DFQATT, CDR2 SNEGSKA (reference sequence). The V end lost 5 bases, the J end lost 0 bases, and 10 bases lay between the germline ends. The CDR3, as DNA: TGCAGTGCTTCCGGGAACGCGAACACCGGGGAGCTGTTTTTT. This encodes CSASGNANTGELFF.

This clonotype was seen repeatedly, ten times or more. The chain uses TRBV28 and TRBJ1-1, with 9 bases lining up with TRBD1. Germline values: CDR1 MDHEN, CDR2 SYDVKM. The V gene end was trimmed by 2 bases and the J gene end by 5 bases; junction bases not matched to a gene: 9. The CDR3 has 16 amino acids. The CDR3 DNA follows: TGTGCCAGCAGTTTAGAGACAGGGGGAGGGCGGACTGAAGCTTTCTTT. It specifies CASSLETGGGRTEAFF.

This clonotype has ten or more counts. V gene TRBV3-1 combines with J gene TRBJ1-2, with D maybe TRBD1 (5 bases). V was clipped by 0 bases and J by 9 bases, with 11 bases between them. Germline V gives CDR1 LGHDT, CDR2 YNNKEL (reference sequence). CDR3 size: 13 residues. The CDR3 spells CASSQDRGGSYTF. The CDR3 DNA is TGTGCCAGCAGCCAAGATCGGGGGGGGAGCTACACCTTC. The variable domain in full, with the rest retrieved from reference TRBV3-1 and TRBJ1-2, is DTAVSQTPKYLVTQMGNDKSIKCEQNLGHDTMYWYKQDSKKFLKIMFSYNNKELIINETVPNRFSPKSPDKAHLNLHINSLELGDSAVYFCASSQDRGGSYTFGSGTRLTVV.

This clonotype was recorded a few times. The gene calls are TRBV5-1 and TRBJ1-1, with D possibly TRBD1 on 6 matching bases. The V end was cut by 6 bases, the J end by 4 bases, with 22 bases between. Germline loops: CDR1 SGHRS, CDR2 YFSETQ. The CDR3 is 16 residues long. CDR3 DNA sequence: TGCGCCAGCACAACAGGGCCCAGTCTGCCCCCCACTGAAGCTTTCTTT. Amino acid sequence: CASTTGPSLPPTEAFF.

This clonotype was seen ten or more times. The chain couples TRBV11-2 to TRBJ2-3; 7 bases line up with TRBD1. The CDR3 sequence is 16 residues long. The J segment lost 4 bases and the V segment lost 1 base, leaving 8 bases of the junction unmatched. The germline V gene encodes CDR1 SGHAT and CDR2 FQNNGV. CDR3 DNA: TGTGCCAGCAGCTTAGGAGGGACAGTCAAGGCAGATACGCAGTATTTT. It encodes CASSLGGTVKADTQYF.

This clonotype was seen a handful of times. This rearrangement joins TRBV12-3 or TRBV12-4 to TRBJ2-1, with a weak D call TRBD1 (7 bases). The germline V and J ends were trimmed by 6 bases and 5 bases, with 20 bases remaining between them. The CDR3 consists of 16 residues. Here the CDR3 reads CASREGAALANNEQFF. In DNA form, the CDR3 reads TGTGCCAGCAGGGAGGGGGCGGCGCTAGCCAACAATGAGCAGTTCTTC.

This clonotype has ten or more counts. The rearrangement joins TRBV24-1 to TRBJ2-4; 10 bases agree with TRBD1. Germline-derived CDR1 and CDR2 are KGHDR and SFDVKD. CDR3 size: 18 residues. The J segment lost 1 base and the V segment lost 3 bases, leaving 8 bases of the junction unmatched. CDR3 loop: CATSDPGQGPEAKNIQYF. The CDR3 DNA is TGTGCCACCAGTGATCCGGGACAGGGGCCGGAGGCCAAAAACATTCAGTACTTC.

This clonotype was counted ten times or more. This sequence joins TRBV7-3 and TRBJ1-6; D is ambiguous. The germline gives CDR1 SGHTA, CDR2 FQGTGA. The CDR3 extends over 17 amino acids. V lost 5 bases and J lost 4, with 18 bases in between. CDR3 nucleotides: TGTGCCAGCAGCCTTCTAGTGAATGCGATATATAATTCACCCCTCCACTTT. It codes for CASSLLVNAIYNSPLHF.

There are many counts of this clonotype. CDR3 in DNA: TGTGCCAGCACCGCTACCCCGGCCACAGATACGCAGTATTTT. Residues: CASTATPATDTQYF. The V gene is TRBV12-3 or TRBV12-4, the J gene TRBJ2-3; D uncertain. This CDR3 has 14 amino acids. Deletions cut 7 bases from V and 2 bases from J, with 13 bases between.

V usage is TRBV12-3 or TRBV12-4 and J usage is TRBJ2-5; D remains unclear. V was trimmed by 3 bases and J by 4 bases, leaving 9 bases between them. The CDR3 spans 13 residues. The DNA for the CDR3 is TGTGCCAGCAGTTTGGCGGAACCAGAGACCCAGTACTTC. The encoded protein is CASSLAEPETQYF.

This clonotype was seen at least ten times. This sequence joins TRBV27 and TRBJ2-3; 8 nucleotides align to TRBD2. Germline CDR1 and CDR2: MNHEY and SMNVEV (reference sequence). This CDR3 has 15 amino acids. V trimming: 3 bases; J trimming: 0 bases; junction bases outside the gene matches: 2. The DNA for the CDR3 is TGTGCCAGCAGTTTCGGGGGGGTGAGCACAGATACGCAGTATTTT. Protein: CASSFGGVSTDTQYF.

This clonotype was counted between two and nine times. A junction end diverges from the germline sequence, so it may reflect a read error. The chain couples TRBV7-9 to TRBJ2-5; a weak D match, TRBD2 (5 bases). This CDR3 spans 13 amino acids. Germline V gives CDR1 SEHNR, CDR2 FQNEAQ (reference sequence). CDR3: CDSSLLGRETQYF. CDR3 nucleotides: TGTGACAGCAGCTTACTAGGGAGAGAGACCCAGTACTTC.

Many counts were recorded for this clonotype. The DNA of the CDR3 is TGTGCCAGCAGTGGGGTGGAGAGAGGTGAAGCTTTCTTT. As protein: CASSGVERGEAFF. The rearrangement links TRBV6-1 to TRBJ1-1, with D hard to call. The CDR3 has 13 residues. V gave up 4 bases and J gave up 7 bases, with 13 bases separating them. CDR1 is MNHNS and CDR2 is SASEGT in the germline V gene.

The sample holds many counts of this clonotype. The gene calls are TRBV5-1 and TRBJ2-3, with 10 nucleotides matching TRBD1. CDR3 length: 16 amino acids. Germline V lookup: CDR1 SGHRS, CDR2 YFSETQ. Trimming took 4 bases from V and 5 from J; bases not matched to a gene: 10. Here the CDR3 DNA reads TGCGCCAGCAGCCCCGGGGACAGGGGTGTTCAAGATACGCAGTATTTT. It specifies CASSPGDRGVQDTQYF.

The chain employs TRBV19 and TRBJ1-6; the D gene is possibly TRBD1 (5 bases). The ends were cut back, 8 bases at V and 3 bases at J, with 20 bases in the middle. CDR1 and CDR2 (germline): LNHDA, SQIVND (reference sequence). The CDR3 sequence is 17 residues long. CDR3 residues: CASAGTGGGGYNSPLHF. The DNA for the CDR3 is TGTGCCAGTGCCGGGACTGGGGGGGGGGGCTATAATTCACCCCTCCACTTT.

There are many counts of this clonotype. The chain is built from TRBV20-1 and TRBJ2-2, with 9 bases lining up with TRBD1. After removal of 2 bases from V and 4 bases from J, the junction contained 5 bases not matched to a gene. Germline values: CDR1 DFQATT, CDR2 SNEGSKA (reference sequence). The CDR3 runs 15 residues. DNA for the CDR3: TGCAGTGCTAGAAGGAGGACAGGGGCCACCGGGGAGCTGTTTTTT. This gives the protein CSARRRTGATGELFF.

There are many counts of this clonotype. This sequence joins TRBV27 and TRBJ2-2; perhaps TRBD2 as D (5 bases). V was shortened by 0 bases and J by 8 bases, with 10 bases between the two germline ends. This CDR3 comprises 14 residues. The germline V gene has CDR1 MNHEY and CDR2 SMNVEV (reference sequence). The CDR3 coding sequence is TGTGCCAGCAGTTTATCGGTGGTAGCGGGGGAGCTGTTTTTT. Amino acid sequence: CASSLSVVAGELFF.

This clonotype was recorded at least ten times. The V call is TRBV5-8, the J call TRBJ2-1; D remains ambiguous. The CDR3 runs to 17 residues. Germline CDR1 SGHTS, CDR2 YDEGEE. The V end lost 4 bases, the J end lost 0 bases, and 17 bases lay between the germline ends. The CDR3 DNA follows: TGTGCCAGCAGCCGTCTAGATGGCAGGAGCTCCTACAATGAGCAGTTCTTC. This translates into CASSRLDGRSSYNEQFF.

This clonotype was observed many times. The chain is built from TRBV28 and TRBJ1-3, with D possibly matching TRBD1 (5 bases). The CDR3 has 14 residues. The germline gives CDR1 MDHEN, CDR2 SYDVKM. Between the trimmed V and J ends, which lost 5 bases and 8 bases, there was a span of 16 bases. CDR3 bases: TGTGCCAGCAGTACGCAGGGAATTTTTGACACCATATATTTT. Its protein is CASSTQGIFDTIYF.